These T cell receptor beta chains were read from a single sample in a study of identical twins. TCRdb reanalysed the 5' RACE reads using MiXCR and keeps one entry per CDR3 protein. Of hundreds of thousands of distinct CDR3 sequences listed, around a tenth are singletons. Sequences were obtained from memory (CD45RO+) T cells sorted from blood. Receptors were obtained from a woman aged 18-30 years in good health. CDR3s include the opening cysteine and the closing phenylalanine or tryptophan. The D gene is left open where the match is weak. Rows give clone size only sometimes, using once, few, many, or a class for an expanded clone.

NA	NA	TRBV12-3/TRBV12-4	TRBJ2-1	TGTGCCAGCAAGGCGGCTTCCAAGAATGAGCAGTTCTTC	CASKAASKNEQFF
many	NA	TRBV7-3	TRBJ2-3	TGTGCCAGCAGCCATCCCCCCAATACGCAGTATTTT	CASSHPPNTQYF
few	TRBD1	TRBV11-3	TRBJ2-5	TGTGCCAGCAGCACCTCCAGGGGGAAAGAGACCCAGTACTTC	CASSTSRGKETQYF
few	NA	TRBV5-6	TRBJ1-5	TGTGCCAGCAGCTCGCCGGGGAGCAATCAGCCCCAGCATTTT	CASSSPGSNQPQHF
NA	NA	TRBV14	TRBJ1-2	TGTGCCAGCAGCCAAGTTCGGGGGCAGAATGGCTACACCTTC	CASSQVRGQNGYTF
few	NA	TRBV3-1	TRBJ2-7	TGTGCCAGCAGCCACGAACACCGGGACGGAGTCTACGAGCAGTACTTC	CASSHEHRDGVYEQYF
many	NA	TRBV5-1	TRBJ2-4	TGCGCCAGCACCTTTCAGGGTGGATCCAAAAACATTCAGTACTTC	CASTFQGGSKNIQYF
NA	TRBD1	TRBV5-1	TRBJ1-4	TGCGCCAGCAGCAAGGGACAGGGGGATGAAAAACTGTTTTTT	CASSKGQGDEKLFF
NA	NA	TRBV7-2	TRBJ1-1	TGTGCCAGCAGCTCCCTCCGGGCAGTCGCGACCGAAGCTTTCTTT	CASSSLRAVATEAFF
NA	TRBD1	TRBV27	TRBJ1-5	TGTGCCAGCAGTTTAACAGGGGGCAATCAGCCCCAGCATTTT	CASSLTGGNQPQHF
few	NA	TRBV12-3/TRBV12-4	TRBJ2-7	TGTGCCAGCTCCTGGGCGGGCCGCTCCTACGAGCAGTACTTC	CASSWAGRSYEQYF
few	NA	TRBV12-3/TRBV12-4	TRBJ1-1	TGTGCCAGCAGTTTAACCGGGGTTAGGACTGAAGCTTTCTTT	CASSLTGVRTEAFF
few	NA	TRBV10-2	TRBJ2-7	TGCGCCAGCACGACAGGTCAACGCACGGGCGAGCAGTACTTC	CASTTGQRTGEQYF
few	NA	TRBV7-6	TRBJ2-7	TGTGCCAGCAGCTTAGCGGCCGGGACCCGCTCCTACGAGCAGTACTTC	CASSLAAGTRSYEQYF